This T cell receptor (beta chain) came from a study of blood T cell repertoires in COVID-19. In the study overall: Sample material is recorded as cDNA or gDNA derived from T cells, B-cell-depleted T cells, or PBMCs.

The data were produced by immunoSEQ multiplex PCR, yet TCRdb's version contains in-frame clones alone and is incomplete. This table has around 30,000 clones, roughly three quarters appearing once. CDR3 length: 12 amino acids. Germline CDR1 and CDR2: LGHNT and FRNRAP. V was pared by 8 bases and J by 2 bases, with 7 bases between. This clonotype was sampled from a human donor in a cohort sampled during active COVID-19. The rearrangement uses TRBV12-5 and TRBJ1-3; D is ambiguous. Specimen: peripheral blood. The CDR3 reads CASREPGNTIYF. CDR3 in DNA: TGTGCTAGTAGAGAACCTGGAAACACCATATATTTT.